Listed below are T cell receptor beta chains from one sample, sequenced in a study of shared clonotypes between healthy human individuals. Assay used: immunoSEQ multiplex PCR; TCRdb lists only in-frame clones, some missing. The repertoire holds about 1.5 million clones, with around 98% as singletons. Material: naive CD4+ T cells sorted from blood. The receptors were sampled from a man under 40 in good health. CDR3s include the opening cysteine and the closing phenylalanine or tryptophan. A D gene is named only where the DNA matches it firmly. Clone size is not always given. Where it is, it says once, few, many or a class for expanded clones.

v_call	d_call	cdr3_length	clone_size	j_call	cdr3_nt	cdr3_aa
TRBV28	TRBD2	14	NA	TRBJ2-7	TGTGCCACCCTCCCCACTAGCGGCTATTACGAGCAGTACTTC	CATLPTSGYYEQYF
TRBV5-6	NA	18	once	TRBJ2-4	TGTGCCAGCAGCTCCCCGGGGGTTGGAACCTTAGCCAAAAACATTCAGTACTTC	CASSSPGVGTLAKNIQYF
TRBV19	TRBD1	14	once	TRBJ2-7	TGTGCCAGTAGCCGAGGACAGGGGCCCTACGAGCAGTACTTC	CASSRGQGPYEQYF
TRBV6-5	TRBD2	16	NA	TRBJ2-5	TGTGCCAGCAGTTATCCCTTAGGGACTAGCGCTGAGACCCAGTACTTC	CASSYPLGTSAETQYF
TRBV7-9	NA	14	NA	TRBJ1-1	TGTGCCAGCAGCAGGGGTTATTTGGCCACTGAAGCTTTCTTT	CASSRGYLATEAFF
TRBV28	TRBD1	12	NA	TRBJ2-1	TGTGCCAGCAGTTTAACCGGGACAGGGGAGTTCTTC	CASSLTGTGEFF
TRBV19	NA	15	NA	TRBJ2-1	TGTGCCAGTAGTATAGAAACGGGGGTCAACAATGAGCAGTTCTTC	CASSIETGVNNEQFF
TRBV6-5	NA	15	NA	TRBJ2-7	TGTGCCAGCAGTTACTCGGGGTCCTACTCCTACGAGCAGTACTTC	CASSYSGSYSYEQYF
TRBV5-5	NA	13	NA	TRBJ1-5	TGTGCCAGCAGCCCTTATAGCAATCAGCCCCAGCATTTT	CASSPYSNQPQHF
TRBV4-1	NA	15	NA	TRBJ2-1	TGCGCCAGCAGCCCCACGGACCCAAAAAGCAATGAGCAGTTCTTC	CASSPTDPKSNEQFF